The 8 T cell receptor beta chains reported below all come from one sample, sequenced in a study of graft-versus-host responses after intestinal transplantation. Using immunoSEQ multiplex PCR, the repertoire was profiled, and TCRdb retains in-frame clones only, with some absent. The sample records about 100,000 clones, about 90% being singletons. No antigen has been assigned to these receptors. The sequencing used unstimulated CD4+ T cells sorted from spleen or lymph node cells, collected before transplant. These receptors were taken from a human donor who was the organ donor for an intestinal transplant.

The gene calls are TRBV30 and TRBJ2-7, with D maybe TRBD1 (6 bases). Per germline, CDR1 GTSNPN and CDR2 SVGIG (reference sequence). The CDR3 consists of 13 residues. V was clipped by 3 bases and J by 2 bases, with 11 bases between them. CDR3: CAWRPGQTYEQYF. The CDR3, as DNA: TGTGCCTGGAGGCCCGGACAGACCTACGAGCAGTACTTC.

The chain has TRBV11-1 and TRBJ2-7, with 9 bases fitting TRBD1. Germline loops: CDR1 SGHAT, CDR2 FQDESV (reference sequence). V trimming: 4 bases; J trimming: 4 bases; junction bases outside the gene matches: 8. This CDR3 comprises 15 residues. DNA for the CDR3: TGTGCCAGCAGCTCGGACAGGGGCTTTGAATACGAGCAGTACTTC. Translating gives CASSSDRGFEYEQYF.

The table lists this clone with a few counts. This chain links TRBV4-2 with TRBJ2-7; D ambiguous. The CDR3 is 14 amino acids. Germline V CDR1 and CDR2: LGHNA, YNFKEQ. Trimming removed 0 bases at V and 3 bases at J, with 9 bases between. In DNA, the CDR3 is TGTGCCAGCAGCCAAGAAAAGGGATACTACGAGCAGTACTTC. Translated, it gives CASSQEKGYYEQYF.

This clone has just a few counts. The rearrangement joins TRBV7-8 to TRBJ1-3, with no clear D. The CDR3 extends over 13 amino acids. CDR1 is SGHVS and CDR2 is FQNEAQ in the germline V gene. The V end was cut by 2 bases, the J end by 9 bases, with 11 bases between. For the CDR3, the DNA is TGTGCCAGCAGCTTATTGTTGGGGTCCACCATATATTTT. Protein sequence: CASSLLLGSTIYF. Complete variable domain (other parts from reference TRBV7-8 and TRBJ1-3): GAGVSQSPRYKVAKRGQDVALRCDPISGHVSLFWYQQALGQGPEFLTYFQNEAQLDKSGLPSDRFFAERPEGSVSTLKIQRTQQEDSAVYLCASSLLLGSTIYFGEGSWLTVV.

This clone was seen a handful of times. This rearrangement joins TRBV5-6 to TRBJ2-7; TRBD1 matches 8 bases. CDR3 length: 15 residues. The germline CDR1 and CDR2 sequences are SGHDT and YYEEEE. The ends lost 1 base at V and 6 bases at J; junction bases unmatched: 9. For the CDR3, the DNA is TGTGCCAGCAGCTTGTTAGTCGGGACAGGTTCCGAGCAGTACTTC. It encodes CASSLLVGTGSEQYF. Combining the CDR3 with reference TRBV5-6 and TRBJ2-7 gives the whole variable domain DAGVTQSPTHLIKTRGQQVTLRCSPKSGHDTVSWYQQALGQGPQFIFQYYEEEERQRGNFPDRFSGHQFPNYSSELNVNALLLGDSALYLCASSLLVGTGSEQYFGPGTRLTVT.

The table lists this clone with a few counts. The CDR3 region is CASQTGHGYTF. CDR3 nucleotide sequence: TGTGCCAGTCAGACAGGGCATGGCTACACCTTC. The chain employs TRBV19 and TRBJ1-2; 7 positions match TRBD1. J was trimmed by 6 bases and V by 8 bases; bases with no gene match: 3. Germline CDR1 LNHDA, CDR2 SQIVND (reference sequence). The CDR3 is 11 amino acids.

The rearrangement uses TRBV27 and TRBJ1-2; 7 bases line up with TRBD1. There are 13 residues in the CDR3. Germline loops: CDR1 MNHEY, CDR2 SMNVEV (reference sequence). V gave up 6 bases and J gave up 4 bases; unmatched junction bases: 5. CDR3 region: CASRRGQLYGYTF. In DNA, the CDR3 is TGTGCCAGCAGAAGGGGACAGCTCTATGGCTACACCTTC.

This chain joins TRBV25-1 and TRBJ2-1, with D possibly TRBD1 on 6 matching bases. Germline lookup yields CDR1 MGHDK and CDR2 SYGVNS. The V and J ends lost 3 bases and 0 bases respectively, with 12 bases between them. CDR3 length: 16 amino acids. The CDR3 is CASSDPDRPSYNEQFF. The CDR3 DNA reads TGTGCCAGCAGTGATCCGGACAGACCCTCCTACAATGAGCAGTTCTTC.